This section outlines one T cell receptor (beta chain) sequence together with its context. The authors' processing: Estimates of nucleated cell counts were drawn from the amplification of reference gene primers. This table comes from immunoSEQ multiplex PCR, and its TCRdb copy is limited to in-frame clones, with some not included. V and J calls and clone size are copied from that table; D and trimming were computed from the DNA. The table includes around 200,000 clones, under 90% detected once. V was clipped by 2 bases and J by 10 bases, with 16 bases between them. This CDR3 has 14 amino acids. Germline V gene data show CDR1 as MNHEY and CDR2 as SMNVEV (reference sequence). These data belong to a study of blood T cell repertoires in COVID-19.

This clonotype was obtained from a man aged 45 to 65 with acute or convalescent COVID-19. This rearrangement joins TRBV27 to TRBJ2-3; tentatively, D is TRBD1 (6 bases). Sequencing input: peripheral blood. CDR3: CASSLGGHKTSQYF. The CDR3 DNA sequence: TGTGCCAGCAGTTTAGGGGGACATAAGACGTCGCAGTATTTT.